This entry features one T cell receptor beta chain sequence. CDR3 length: 15 amino acids. V gave up 6 bases and J gave up 3 bases, with 15 bases separating them. The germline V gene encodes CDR1 MNHEY and CDR2 SVGAGI. The data are from a study of T cell clonotyping in hematopoietic cell transplantation. Profiling relied on immunoSEQ multiplex PCR, and the TCRdb table lists in-frame clones only, not all of them. The sample shows thousands of clones, less than 40% of them seen only once. The TCR was taken from a female patient aged 45-60 years who had an allogeneic stem cell transplant from an unrelated donor, so the T cells may come from the graft donor. Some clones in this sample may be carry-over from other donors' samples. The source was peripheral blood mononuclear cells, collected 30 days after allogeneic stem cell transplant. The rearrangement links TRBV6-5 to TRBJ1-3; D is possibly TRBD1 (6 bases). The CDR3 nucleotides read TGTGCCAGCAGATCGCAAAGGGGGGATGGAAACACCATATATTTT. This gives the protein CASRSQRGDGNTIYF.